The 17 T cell receptor beta chains below come from one sample, sequenced in a study of post-analysis software for immune sequencing data (dated by TCRdb to the mid-2010s). The method behind the library was PCR. TCRdb records Illumina HiSeq 2500 as the sequencer. Unique molecular identifiers were incorporated into TCR beta cDNA libraries to reduce PCR and sequencing biases. The public reads were reanalyzed by TCRdb: fastp trimming at Q25, MiXCR alignment, in-frame beta chains only. Each CDR3 protein gets just one entry, which takes the most common genes and DNA from the rows behind it. The sample includes hundreds of thousands of distinct CDR3 sequences, with around 27% observed a single time. Jointly, the top ten make up around 0.56% of the sample. Overall study outcomes, separate from this receptor: Significantly higher frequencies in patients than in controls were found for a handful of TRBV segments, including TRBV5-6, TRBV5-1 and TRBV20-1.

Antigen specificity for these receptors is unknown. Sequenced input: blood. Source of these receptors: a girl aged 5-17 years with multiple sclerosis.

The V call is TRBV2, the J call TRBJ2-2; TRBD2 aligns across 15 bases. From germline, CDR1 is SNHLY and CDR2 FYNNEI. The CDR3 extends over 17 amino acids. Germline trimming cut 8 bases from V and 5 bases from J; bases unmatched to any gene: 9. The CDR3 region is CASVWEGLAGGTGELFF. CDR3 nucleotide sequence: TGTGCCAGCGTCTGGGAAGGACTAGCGGGGGGGACCGGGGAGCTGTTTTTT.

Comments on this clonotype: Since a much larger clone is just one base distant, this may be a read error. The rearrangement joins TRBV29-1 to TRBJ2-7, with 10 bases lining up with TRBD2. The germline gives CDR1 SQVTM, CDR2 ANQGSEA. This CDR3 has 13 amino acids. Here the CDR3 DNA reads TGCAGCGCTGCTAGCGGGGGACCGTACGAGCGGTACTTC. It yields the protein CSAASGGPYERYF.

Many counts were recorded for this clonotype. This chain connects TRBV29-1 to TRBJ2-5; D is unresolved. The CDR3 spans 8 residues. V was clipped by 4 bases and J by 9 bases, with 3 bases between them. Germline-derived CDR1 and CDR2 are SQVTM and ANQGSEA. The CDR3 reads CSVGPQYF. CDR3 DNA: TGCAGCGTTGGTCCCCAGTACTTC.

The table lists this clonotype with a few counts. The rearrangement joins TRBV15 to TRBJ2-7, with D unresolved. The germline V gene has CDR1 LNHNV and CDR2 YYDKDF (reference sequence). CDR3 length equals 12 residues. Deletions cut 0 bases from V and 9 bases from J, with 9 bases between. CDR3 in DNA: TGTGCCACCAGCAGAGACAGGTTTCGGCAGTACTTC. Amino acid sequence: CATSRDRFRQYF.

The chain combines TRBV6-1 with TRBJ1-1; 9 positions agree with TRBD1. Germline lookup yields CDR1 MNHNS and CDR2 SASEGT. This CDR3 region has 15 residues. V dropped 5 bases and J dropped 9; count of bases not matched to a gene: 13. This CDR3 is CASSLSGQGLKKAFF. CDR3 sequence (DNA): TGTGCCAGCAGTCTATCGGGACAGGGACTGAAAAAAGCTTTCTTT.

This clonotype was seen repeatedly, ten times or more. The chain recombines TRBV25-1 with TRBJ1-5; no reliable D call. Germline V lookup: CDR1 MGHDK, CDR2 SYGVNS. Trimming stripped 3 bases from V and 2 bases from J, with 2 bases between. CDR3 length equals 12 residues. The CDR3 nucleotides are TGTGCCAGCAGTGATGGCAATCAGCCCCAGCATTTT. Translation gives CASSDGNQPQHF.

This chain links TRBV20-1 with TRBJ1-4; no definite D call. The germline V gene encodes CDR1 DFQATT and CDR2 SNEGSKA (reference sequence). The CDR3 consists of 11 residues. Trimming removed 0 bases from V and 16 bases from J, with 12 bases in between. Written as DNA, the CDR3 is TGCAGTGCTAGAGATCGCAGGCAGCAGTTTTTT. It codes for CSARDRRQQFF.

The rearrangement joins TRBV2 to TRBJ2-1, with 9 bases aligning to TRBD2. The germline V gene encodes CDR1 SNHLY and CDR2 FYNNEI. Trimming removed 5 bases from V and 8 bases from J; junction bases left unmatched: 4. The CDR3 has 13 residues. The CDR3 region has the DNA TGTGCCAGCAGTAGGCTAGCGGGGCATGAGCAGTTCTTC. As protein: CASSRLAGHEQFF.

This clonotype occurred a few times. CDR3 region: CATSRRDRGRLEETQYF. The CDR3 region has the DNA TGTGCCACCAGTCGGAGGGACAGGGGGCGTCTGGAAGAGACCCAGTACTTC. The chain combines TRBV24-1 with TRBJ2-5; 12 nucleotides align to TRBD1. The germline gives CDR1 KGHDR, CDR2 SFDVKD. Trimming took 6 bases from V and 3 from J; bases not matched to a gene: 10. The CDR3 contains 17 residues.

The chain has TRBV7-2 and TRBJ2-1; D tentatively reads TRBD1 or TRBD2 (6 bases each). The J call is doubtful: the DNA matches TRBJ2-7 better. From germline, CDR1 is SGHTA and CDR2 FQGNSA. The CDR3 has 16 residues. For the CDR3, the DNA is TGTGCCAGCAGCTTATTTACCGGGGGCGCCTACAATGAGCAGTACTTC. It specifies CASSLFTGGAYNEQYF.

This clonotype has a handful of counts. This rearrangement joins TRBV2 to TRBJ2-5; D not certain. The CDR3 runs to 10 residues. Germline CDR1 SNHLY, CDR2 FYNNEI. V was pared by 8 bases and J by 5 bases, with 6 bases between. Here the CDR3 reads CASCVETQYF. The DNA for the CDR3 is TGTGCCAGCTGTGTGGAGACCCAGTACTTC. The variable domain in full, completed from reference TRBV2 and TRBJ2-5, reads EPEVTQTPSHQVTQMGQEVILRCVPISNHLYFYWYRQILGQKVEFLVSFYNNEISEKSEIFDDQFSVERPDGSNFTLKIRSTKLEDSAMYFCASCVETQYFGPGTRLLVL.

The chain links TRBV6-2 or TRBV6-3 to TRBJ2-4; 9 bases are a match to TRBD1. The DNA end lines up better with TRBJ2-7; the J call may be wrong. The CDR3 has 17 amino acids. CDR1 is MNHEY, CDR2 SVGEGT, per germline. The CDR3 spells CASSYPPWDRDPYEQYF. The CDR3 nucleotides are TGTGCCAGCAGTTACCCACCTTGGGACAGGGATCCCTACGAGCAGTACTTC.

This chain links TRBV11-2 with TRBJ2-1; TRBD2 matches at 10 bases. Germline V CDR1 and CDR2: SGHAT, FQNNGV. The length of the CDR3 is 18 residues. J lost 2 bases, V lost 5 bases, and 12 bases had no gene match. The CDR3 DNA sequence: TGTGCCAGCAGCCTGGGGGCTAGCGGGAGTGCCCCCTACAATGAGCAGTTCTTC. It specifies CASSLGASGSAPYNEQFF.

Concerning this clonotype itself: Possible read error: a much larger clone is one base away. CDR3 bases: TGTGCCAACAGCCCGACCCTCCAGACTAGCGGCAATGAGCAGTTCTTC. Translation gives CANSPTLQTSGNEQFF. The chain joins TRBV7-9 to TRBJ2-1; 9 bases match TRBD2. Germline V lookup: CDR1 SEHNR, CDR2 FQNEAQ (reference sequence). The CDR3 covers 16 residues. Based on the CDR3 plus reference TRBV7-9 and TRBJ2-1, the full variable domain is DTGVSQNPRHKITKRGQNVTFRCDPISEHNRLYWYRQTLGQGPEFLTYFQNEAQLEKSRLLSDRFSAERPKGSFSTLEIQRTEQGDSAMYLCANSPTLQTSGNEQFFGPGTRLTVL.

The gene calls are TRBV4-2 and TRBJ2-3; TRBD2 agrees at 13 bases. The germline CDR1 and CDR2 sequences are LGHNA and YNFKEQ. Trimming took 0 bases from V and 4 from J; bases not matched to a gene: 4. This CDR3 has 17 residues. Here the CDR3 DNA reads TGTGCCAGCAGCCAAGAACTAACTAGCGGGGGGGCAGATACGCAGTATTTT. Protein: CASSQELTSGGADTQYF.

This chain connects TRBV6-1 to TRBJ2-1; perhaps D is TRBD1 or TRBD2 (5 bases each). V lost 2 bases, J lost 5 bases, and 13 bases lay in between. CDR1 MNHNS and CDR2 SASEGT come from the germline V gene. This CDR3 is 15 amino acids long. CDR3 protein: CASSERGRVNNEQFF. CDR3 nucleotides: TGTGCCAGCAGTGAACGGGGACGGGTGAACAATGAGCAGTTCTTC.

This clonotype was seen a few times. This sequence joins TRBV7-2 and TRBJ2-1; D possibly uses TRBD1 or TRBD2 (5 bases each). The CDR3 has 14 residues. The germline V and J ends were trimmed by 7 bases and 4 bases, with 14 bases remaining between them. Germline assignment: CDR1 SGHTA and CDR2 FQGNSA. The CDR3 reads CASTLGAEYNEQFF. CDR3 in DNA: TGTGCCAGCACCCTCGGGGCGGAATACAATGAGCAGTTCTTC.